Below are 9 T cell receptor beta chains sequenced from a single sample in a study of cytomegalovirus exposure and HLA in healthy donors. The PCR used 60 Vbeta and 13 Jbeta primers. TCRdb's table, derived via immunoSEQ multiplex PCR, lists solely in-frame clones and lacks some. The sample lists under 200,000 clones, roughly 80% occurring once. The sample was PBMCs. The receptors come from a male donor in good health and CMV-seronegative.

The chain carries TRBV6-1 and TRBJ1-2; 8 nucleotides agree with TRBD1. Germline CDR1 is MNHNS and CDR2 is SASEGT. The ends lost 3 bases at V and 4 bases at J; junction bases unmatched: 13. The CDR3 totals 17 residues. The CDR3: CASSEDLDAGTGYGYTF. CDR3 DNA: TGTGCCAGCAGTGAGGACCTTGATGCCGGGACAGGCTATGGCTACACCTTC.

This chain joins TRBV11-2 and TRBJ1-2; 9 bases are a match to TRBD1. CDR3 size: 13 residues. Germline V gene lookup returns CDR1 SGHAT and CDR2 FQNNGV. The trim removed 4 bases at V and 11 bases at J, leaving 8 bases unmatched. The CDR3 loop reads CASSSQDRGRYTF. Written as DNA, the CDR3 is TGTGCCAGCAGCTCCCAGGACAGGGGCAGGTACACCTTC.

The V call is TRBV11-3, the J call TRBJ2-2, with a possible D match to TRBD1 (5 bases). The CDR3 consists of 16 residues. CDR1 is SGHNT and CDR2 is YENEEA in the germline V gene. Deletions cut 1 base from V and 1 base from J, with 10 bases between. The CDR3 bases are TGTGCCAGCAGCTTAGGCTCCAGGGTGAACACCGGGGAGCTGTTTTTT. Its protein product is CASSLGSRVNTGELFF.

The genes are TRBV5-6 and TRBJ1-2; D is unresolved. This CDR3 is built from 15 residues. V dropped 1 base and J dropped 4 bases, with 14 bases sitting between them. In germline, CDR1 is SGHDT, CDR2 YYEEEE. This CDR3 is CASSLFPEDPYGYTF. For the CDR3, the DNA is TGTGCCAGCAGCTTGTTCCCAGAAGATCCCTATGGCTACACCTTC.

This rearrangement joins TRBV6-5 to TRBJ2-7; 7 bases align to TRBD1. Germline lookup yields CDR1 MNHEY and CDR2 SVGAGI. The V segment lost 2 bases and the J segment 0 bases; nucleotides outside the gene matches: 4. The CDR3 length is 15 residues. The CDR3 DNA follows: TGTGCCAGCAGTTACGACAGGGACCCCTCCTACGAGCAGTACTTC. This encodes CASSYDRDPSYEQYF.

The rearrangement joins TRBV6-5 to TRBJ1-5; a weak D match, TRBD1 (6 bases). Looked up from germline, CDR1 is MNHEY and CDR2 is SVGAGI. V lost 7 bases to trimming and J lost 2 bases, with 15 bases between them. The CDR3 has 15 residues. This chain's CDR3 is CASKIQGMGNQPQHF. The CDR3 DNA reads TGTGCCAGCAAAATACAGGGTATGGGCAATCAGCCCCAGCATTTT.

CDR3 amino acids: CASTRPDRRNYGYTF. The CDR3 DNA follows: TGTGCCAGTACGAGACCGGACAGGAGGAACTATGGCTACACCTTC. This sequence joins TRBV19 and TRBJ1-2, with TRBD1 matching over 7 bases. The CDR3 runs to 15 residues. The V gene end was trimmed by 7 bases and the J gene end by 2 bases; junction bases not matched to a gene: 10. Germline CDR1 reads LNHDA; CDR2 reads SQIVND (reference sequence).

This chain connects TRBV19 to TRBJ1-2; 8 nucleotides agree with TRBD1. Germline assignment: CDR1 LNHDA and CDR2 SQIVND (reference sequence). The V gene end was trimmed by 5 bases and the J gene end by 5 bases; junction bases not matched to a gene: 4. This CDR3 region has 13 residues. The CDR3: CASSPTGGYGYTF. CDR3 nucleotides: TGTGCCAGTAGTCCCACAGGGGGTTATGGCTACACCTTC.

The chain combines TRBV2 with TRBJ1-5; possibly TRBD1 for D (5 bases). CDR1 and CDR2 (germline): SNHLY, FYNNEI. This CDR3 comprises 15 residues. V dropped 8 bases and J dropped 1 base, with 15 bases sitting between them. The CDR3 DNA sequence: TGTGCCAGCCACATGGGACTTAGCAGCAATCAGCCCCAGCATTTT. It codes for CASHMGLSSNQPQHF. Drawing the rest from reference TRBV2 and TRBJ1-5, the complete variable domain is EPEVTQTPSHQVTQMGQEVILRCVPISNHLYFYWYRQILGQKVEFLVSFYNNEISEKSEIFDDQFSVERPDGSNFTLKIRSTKLEDSAMYFCASHMGLSSNQPQHFGDGTRLSIL.